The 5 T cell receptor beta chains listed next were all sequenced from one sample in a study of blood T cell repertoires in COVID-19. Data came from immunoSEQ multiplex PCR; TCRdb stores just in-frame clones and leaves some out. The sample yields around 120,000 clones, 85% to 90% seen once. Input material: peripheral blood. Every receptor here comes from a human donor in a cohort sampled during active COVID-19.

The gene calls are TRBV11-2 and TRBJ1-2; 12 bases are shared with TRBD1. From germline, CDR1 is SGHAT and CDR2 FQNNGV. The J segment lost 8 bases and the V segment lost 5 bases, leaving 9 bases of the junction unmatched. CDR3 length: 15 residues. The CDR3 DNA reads TGTGCCAGCAGCAATCCGGGACAGGGGGCGCCGGGCTACACCTTC. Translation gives CASSNPGQGAPGYTF.

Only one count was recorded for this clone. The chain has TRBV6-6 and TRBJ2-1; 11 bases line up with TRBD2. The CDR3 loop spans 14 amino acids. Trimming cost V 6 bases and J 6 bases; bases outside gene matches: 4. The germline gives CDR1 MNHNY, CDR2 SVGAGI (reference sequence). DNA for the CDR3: TGTGCCAGCAGGGATGGACTAGCGGGCAATGAGCAGTTCTTC. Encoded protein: CASRDGLAGNEQFF.

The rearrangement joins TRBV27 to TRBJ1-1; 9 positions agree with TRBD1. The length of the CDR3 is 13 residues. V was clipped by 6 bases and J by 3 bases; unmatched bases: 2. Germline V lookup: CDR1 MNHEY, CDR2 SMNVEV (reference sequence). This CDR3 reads CASRRTGDTEAFF. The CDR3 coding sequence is TGTGCCAGCAGGCGGACAGGGGACACTGAAGCTTTCTTT.

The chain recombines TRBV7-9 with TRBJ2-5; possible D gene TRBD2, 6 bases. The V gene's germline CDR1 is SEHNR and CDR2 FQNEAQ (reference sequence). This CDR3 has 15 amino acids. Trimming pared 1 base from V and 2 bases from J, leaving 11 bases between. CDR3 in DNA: TGTGCCAGCAGCTTAGATTATCGGGAGCAAGAGACCCAGTACTTC. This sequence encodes CASSLDYREQETQYF.

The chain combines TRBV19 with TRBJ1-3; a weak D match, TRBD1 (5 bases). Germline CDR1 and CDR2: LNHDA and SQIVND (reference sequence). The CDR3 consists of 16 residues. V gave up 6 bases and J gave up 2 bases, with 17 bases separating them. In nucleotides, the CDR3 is TGTGCCAGTAGGCTGACGGGCAGGGCGACTGGAAACACCATATATTTT. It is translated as CASRLTGRATGNTIYF.